A selection of T cell receptor beta chains follows, all from one sample in a study of post-analysis software for immune sequencing data. In TCRdb, the PCR reads were re-called with MiXCR into one record per CDR3 protein. This table holds approximately 660,000 distinct CDR3 sequences, about 60% found once. The sample taken for sequencing was blood. The receptors come from a girl aged 2-10 years with multiple sclerosis. CDR3s include the opening cysteine and the closing phenylalanine or tryptophan. Fields, in order: J gene, V gene, clone size, D gene, CDR3 DNA, CDR3 protein. A D gene is named only where the DNA matches it firmly. Clone size is stated in some rows and not others, as once, few, many or a class when expanded.

j_call: TRBJ2-5
v_call: TRBV7-9
clone_size: -
d_call: TRBD2
cdr3_nt: TGTGCCAGCAGCGCATTAAAGACTAGCGGGAGCCAAGAGACCCAGTACTTC
cdr3_aa: CASSALKTSGSQETQYF

j_call: TRBJ1-1
v_call: TRBV29-1
clone_size: -
d_call: TRBD1
cdr3_nt: TGCAGCGTTGGGGACAGAGCAATGAACACTGAAGCTTTCTTT
cdr3_aa: CSVGDRAMNTEAFF

j_call: TRBJ2-1
v_call: TRBV20-1
clone_size: -
d_call: TRBD1
cdr3_nt: TGCAGTGCTTCCGGGACAGGGTGGAAGAATGAGCAGTTCTTC
cdr3_aa: CSASGTGWKNEQFF

j_call: TRBJ1-6
v_call: TRBV7-3
clone_size: -
d_call: -
cdr3_nt: TGTGCCAGCAGCTCTAGACAGGATTCACCCCTCCACTTT
cdr3_aa: CASSSRQDSPLHF

j_call: TRBJ1-2
v_call: TRBV20-1
clone_size: -
d_call: -
cdr3_nt: TGCAGTCTGAGCTATGGCTACACCTTC
cdr3_aa: CSLSYGYTF

j_call: TRBJ2-7
v_call: TRBV29-1
clone_size: -
d_call: -
cdr3_nt: TGCAGCGCCGTAAACCACGAGCAGTACTTC
cdr3_aa: CSAVNHEQYF

j_call: TRBJ2-3
v_call: TRBV4-3
clone_size: few
d_call: -
cdr3_nt: TGCGCCAGCAGCCAAGTGGCAGCTGGAGATACGCAGTATTTT
cdr3_aa: CASSQVAAGDTQYF

j_call: TRBJ2-3
v_call: TRBV5-1
clone_size: once
d_call: -
cdr3_nt: TGCGCCAGCAGCTTAACCGGGACGGAGGGTTCAGATACGCAGTATTTT
cdr3_aa: CASSLTGTEGSDTQYF

j_call: TRBJ1-2
v_call: TRBV6-4
clone_size: few
d_call: -
cdr3_nt: TGTGCCAGCAGTGCCCTTCGGGTGGCGGATGGCTACACCTTC
cdr3_aa: CASSALRVADGYTF

j_call: TRBJ2-3
v_call: TRBV30
clone_size: -
d_call: -
cdr3_nt: TGTGCCTGGACCGAGGCGGGATTCACAGATACGCAGTATTTT
cdr3_aa: CAWTEAGFTDTQYF

j_call: TRBJ2-6
v_call: TRBV10-3
clone_size: -
d_call: TRBD1
cdr3_nt: TGTGCCATCAGTGAGTCGACTCAGGACAGGGGGAGCTCTGGGGCCAACGTCCTGACTTTC
cdr3_aa: CAISESTQDRGSSGANVLTF

j_call: TRBJ1-2
v_call: TRBV7-2
clone_size: -
d_call: TRBD1
cdr3_nt: TGTGCCAGCAGTCTGACAGGGGCTAGGGGCTACACCTTC
cdr3_aa: CASSLTGARGYTF

j_call: TRBJ2-7
v_call: TRBV20-1
clone_size: few
d_call: -
cdr3_nt: TGCAGTGCTAGCCCCGGACAGTACGAGCAGTACTTC
cdr3_aa: CSASPGQYEQYF

j_call: TRBJ2-1
v_call: TRBV11-2
clone_size: -
d_call: TRBD2
cdr3_nt: TGTGCCAGCAGCTTAGGTAGCGGGAGGCCCTACAATGAGCAGTTCTTC
cdr3_aa: CASSLGSGRPYNEQFF

j_call: TRBJ2-3
v_call: TRBV29-1
clone_size: -
d_call: TRBD2
cdr3_nt: TGCAGCGTTATGGCGGGAGCGGGGTATTTT
cdr3_aa: CSVMAGAGYF

j_call: TRBJ1-1
v_call: TRBV20-1
clone_size: -
d_call: -
cdr3_nt: TGCAGTGCTAGAGTCGAGAGTGTTACTGAAGCTTTCTTT
cdr3_aa: CSARVESVTEAFF

j_call: TRBJ2-5
v_call: TRBV7-2
clone_size: -
d_call: -
cdr3_nt: TGTGCCAGCAGCCGGAGGAGCGGGTTAGAGACCCAGTACTTC
cdr3_aa: CASSRRSGLETQYF

j_call: TRBJ2-4
v_call: TRBV5-1
clone_size: -
d_call: -
cdr3_nt: TGCGCCAGCGGGGGGGGACAAGGCCCAAACATTCAGTACTTC
cdr3_aa: CASGGGQGPNIQYF

j_call: TRBJ2-1
v_call: TRBV30
clone_size: -
d_call: TRBD1
cdr3_nt: TGTGCCTGGGGACAGGCGGTCCCCAATCTCATTTTGAATGAGCAGTTCTTC
cdr3_aa: CAWGQAVPNLILNEQFF

j_call: TRBJ2-1
v_call: TRBV12-3/TRBV12-4
clone_size: few
d_call: -
cdr3_nt: TGTGCCAGCAGTTTCGCGACTAGACATTACAATGAAGGGCAGTTCTTC
cdr3_aa: CASSFATRHYNEGQFF

j_call: TRBJ2-3
v_call: TRBV12-3/TRBV12-4
clone_size: -
d_call: TRBD2
cdr3_nt: TGTGCCAGCAGTTTTTTCGGGAGGGGAGGAAATACGCAGTATTTT
cdr3_aa: CASSFFGRGGNTQYF

j_call: TRBJ2-2
v_call: TRBV7-6
clone_size: -
d_call: TRBD2
cdr3_nt: TGTGCCAGCAGCTTAGGGACTAGCGGGAGTGTCTACCCCGGGGAGCTGTTTTTT
cdr3_aa: CASSLGTSGSVYPGELFF

j_call: TRBJ2-7
v_call: TRBV5-1
clone_size: -
d_call: -
cdr3_nt: TGCGCCAGCAGCTTTCTCGGGGGGACAGACTCCTACGAGCAGTACTTC
cdr3_aa: CASSFLGGTDSYEQYF

j_call: TRBJ2-3
v_call: TRBV14
clone_size: -
d_call: -
cdr3_nt: TGTGCCAGCAGCCATTATGGGGCCGGGGATTTGATGGATACGCAGTATTTT
cdr3_aa: CASSHYGAGDLMDTQYF

j_call: TRBJ2-3
v_call: TRBV14
clone_size: -
d_call: -
cdr3_nt: TGTGCCAGCAGCCAACGTGACAGGACTACTAGCACAGATACGCAGTATTTT
cdr3_aa: CASSQRDRTTSTDTQYF

j_call: TRBJ2-7
v_call: TRBV18
clone_size: -
d_call: -
cdr3_nt: TGTGCCAGCTCACCGCAGCCAGGGGCGGACGAGCAGTACTTC
cdr3_aa: CASSPQPGADEQYF

j_call: TRBJ1-2
v_call: TRBV7-9
clone_size: few
d_call: -
cdr3_nt: TGTGCCAGCAGCCCCGCGTTGGGGGGCTATGGCTACACCTTC
cdr3_aa: CASSPALGGYGYTF

j_call: TRBJ2-2
v_call: TRBV5-1
clone_size: -
d_call: -
cdr3_nt: TGCGCCAGCAGCCTGGCGGCCCGGCGGGCCGGGGAGCTGTTTTTT
cdr3_aa: CASSLAARRAGELFF

j_call: TRBJ2-3
v_call: TRBV10-3
clone_size: -
d_call: -
cdr3_nt: TGTGCCATCAGTGGGGGAGCGATCAGCACAGATACGCAGTATTTT
cdr3_aa: CAISGGAISTDTQYF

j_call: TRBJ2-5
v_call: TRBV6-5
clone_size: -
d_call: TRBD2
cdr3_nt: TGTGCCAGCAGTTACCCCGCCCCCGCGGGAGTCATAAGTGCCCAAGAGACCCAGTACTTC
cdr3_aa: CASSYPAPAGVISAQETQYF

j_call: TRBJ2-1
v_call: TRBV29-1
clone_size: few
d_call: -
cdr3_nt: TGCAGCGTTGGGGGATTAAGGATGAATGAGCAGTTCTTC
cdr3_aa: CSVGGLRMNEQFF

j_call: TRBJ2-7
v_call: TRBV10-3
clone_size: -
d_call: TRBD2
cdr3_nt: TGTGCCATCAGTGATTACGGGGGGTACGAGCAGTACTTC
cdr3_aa: CAISDYGGYEQYF

j_call: TRBJ2-2
v_call: TRBV5-1
clone_size: -
d_call: -
cdr3_nt: TGCGCTAGCAGCTTGGCCGTTGTCACCGGGGAGCTGTTTTTT
cdr3_aa: CASSLAVVTGELFF

j_call: TRBJ2-1
v_call: TRBV12-3/TRBV12-4
clone_size: -
d_call: TRBD1
cdr3_nt: TGTGCCAGCAGTTTCGGCTGGACAGGGTCCTTGGCTGAGCAGTTCTTC
cdr3_aa: CASSFGWTGSLAEQFF

j_call: TRBJ2-3
v_call: TRBV7-9
clone_size: -
d_call: TRBD2
cdr3_nt: TGTGCCAGCAGCTTAGTGCGGGAGGCGCAGTATTTT
cdr3_aa: CASSLVREAQYF

j_call: TRBJ2-4
v_call: TRBV24-1
clone_size: once
d_call: -
cdr3_nt: TGTGCCACCAGTGATGGGGGGTCCAGGGAGCAGTACTTC
cdr3_aa: CATSDGGSREQYF

j_call: TRBJ2-3
v_call: TRBV12-3/TRBV12-4
clone_size: few
d_call: -
cdr3_nt: TGTGCCAGCAGGTCCTCTAGCACAGATACGCAGTATTTT
cdr3_aa: CASRSSSTDTQYF

j_call: TRBJ1-5
v_call: TRBV10-3
clone_size: few
d_call: -
cdr3_nt: TGTGCCATCACATTACATAAAGACAGTCCCCAGCATTTT
cdr3_aa: CAITLHKDSPQHF

j_call: TRBJ2-1
v_call: TRBV7-9
clone_size: few
d_call: -
cdr3_nt: TGTGCCAGCAGGTCGGAGGCTGAGCAGTTCTTC
cdr3_aa: CASRSEAEQFF

j_call: TRBJ1-1
v_call: TRBV11-1
clone_size: -
d_call: -
cdr3_nt: TGTGCCAGCAACTCTTCAAGTCCTGAAGCTTTCTTT
cdr3_aa: CASNSSSPEAFF

j_call: TRBJ2-1
v_call: TRBV6-2/TRBV6-3
clone_size: -
d_call: -
cdr3_nt: TGTGCCAGCAGTTACTCGCTAGCCGCCTACAATGAGCAGTTCTTC
cdr3_aa: CASSYSLAAYNEQFF

j_call: TRBJ1-1
v_call: TRBV20-1
clone_size: -
d_call: -
cdr3_nt: TGCAGTGCCCAGGACTCGAGGGGGACTGAAGCTTTCTTT
cdr3_aa: CSAQDSRGTEAFF

j_call: TRBJ1-4
v_call: TRBV12-3/TRBV12-4
clone_size: -
d_call: -
cdr3_nt: TGTGCCAGCAGGCTTCAGGGGTTCACTAATGAAAAACTGTTTTTT
cdr3_aa: CASRLQGFTNEKLFF

j_call: TRBJ2-2
v_call: TRBV15
clone_size: -
d_call: -
cdr3_nt: TGTGCCACCAGCAGAGTAGGTTGGGCCGGGGAGCTGTTTTTT
cdr3_aa: CATSRVGWAGELFF

j_call: TRBJ2-1
v_call: TRBV5-1
clone_size: -
d_call: TRBD1
cdr3_nt: TGCGCCAGCAGCCTGGAATCTCAGGGGGCTGGGGAGCAGTTCTTC
cdr3_aa: CASSLESQGAGEQFF

j_call: TRBJ1-4
v_call: TRBV29-1
clone_size: -
d_call: -
cdr3_nt: TGCAGCGTTGAAGGGGCAGGAAATGAAAAACTGTTTTTT
cdr3_aa: CSVEGAGNEKLFF

j_call: TRBJ1-2
v_call: TRBV27
clone_size: few
d_call: -
cdr3_nt: TGTGCCAGCAGGCCCAGAGGGGACTATGGCTACACCTTC
cdr3_aa: CASRPRGDYGYTF

j_call: TRBJ2-7
v_call: TRBV20-1
clone_size: -
d_call: -
cdr3_nt: TGCAGTGCTAGAGTAACAGGTTTTTCCTACGAGCAGTACTTC
cdr3_aa: CSARVTGFSYEQYF

j_call: TRBJ2-1
v_call: TRBV5-1
clone_size: -
d_call: -
cdr3_nt: TGCGCCAGCAGCTTCTACGGGACAATGATCTACAATGAGCAGTTCTTC
cdr3_aa: CASSFYGTMIYNEQFF